These T cell receptor beta chains were read from a single sample in a study of identical twins. TCRdb passed the 5' RACE reads through MiXCR, listing each CDR3 protein once. The sample has roughly 230,000 distinct CDR3 sequences; about 9% are singletons. These sequences were also reported in another study, on yellow fever vaccine responses in identical twins.

The material sequenced was CD8+ T cells sorted from blood. The receptors here all came from a woman under 30 in good health. The CDR3 runs from the conserved cysteine through the conserved F or W. Fields, in order: CDR3 length, clone size, D gene, J gene, V gene, CDR3 protein, CDR3 DNA. D genes are given only for firm matches. The size field is filled for only some rows; it gives once, few, many or a size class.

>16|NA|TRBD2|TRBJ2-7|TRBV5-1
CASRTFTSGGDYEQYF
TGCGCCAGCAGGACCTTTACTAGCGGGGGTGACTACGAGCAGTACTTC
>13|many|TRBD1|TRBJ2-5|TRBV6-5
CASSSDRGETQYF
TGTGCCAGCAGTTCTGACAGGGGAGAGACCCAGTACTTC
>15|NA|NA|TRBJ2-7|TRBV4-2
CASSQERTAPYEQYF
TGTGCCAGCAGCCAAGAACGGACAGCCCCCTACGAGCAGTACTTC
>15|few|NA|TRBJ2-7|TRBV27
CASSLGVLTPYEQYF
TGTGCCAGCAGTTTAGGGGTCCTCACTCCTTACGAGCAGTACTTC
>13|many|NA|TRBJ2-4|TRBV29-1
CSVEHPIGNIQYF
TGCAGCGTTGAGCATCCTATTGGGAACATTCAGTACTTC
>14|many|NA|TRBJ2-7|TRBV4-1
CASSQEEADYEQYF
TGCGCCAGCAGCCAAGAAGAAGCAGACTACGAGCAGTACTTC
>18|many|TRBD2|TRBJ2-3|TRBV5-1
CASSLGIGTSGSTDTQYF
TGCGCCAGCAGCTTAGGCATAGGGACTAGCGGTTCCACAGATACGCAGTATTTT
>16|NA|NA|TRBJ2-5|TRBV24-1
CATSDFGTGDQETQYF
TGTGCCACCAGTGATTTCGGTACAGGCGATCAAGAGACCCAGTACTTC
>15|NA|NA|TRBJ1-1|TRBV6-2/TRBV6-3
CASSSLTRMNTEAFF
TGTGCCAGCAGTTCCCTGACGCGGATGAACACTGAAGCTTTCTTT
>14|few|NA|TRBJ2-7|TRBV29-1
CSVLFPESSYEQYF
TGCAGCGTCCTTTTCCCGGAGAGCTCCTACGAGCAGTACTTC
>14|many|TRBD1|TRBJ2-1|TRBV7-9
CASSDGTGWNEQFF
TGTGCCAGCAGCGATGGGACAGGGTGGAATGAGCAGTTCTTC
>13|few|NA|TRBJ2-1|TRBV15
CATSGGARAGQFF
TGTGCCACCAGCGGTGGGGCCAGGGCGGGTCAGTTCTTC
>13|many|NA|TRBJ2-7|TRBV4-3
CASSQDREDEQYF
TGCGCCAGCAGCCAAGATAGGGAGGACGAGCAGTACTTC
>18|few|TRBD2|TRBJ2-7|TRBV4-1
CASSQDGVLRENSYEQYF
TGCGCCAGCAGCCAAGATGGGGTCTTGCGGGAGAACTCCTACGAGCAGTACTTC
>16|few|TRBD1|TRBJ2-6|TRBV5-5
CASSRDRGLGANVLTF
TGTGCCAGCAGCCGGGACAGGGGGCTCGGGGCCAACGTCCTGACTTTC
>15|NA|NA|TRBJ2-3|TRBV15
CATSRDPTPTDTQYF
TGTGCCACCAGCAGAGATCCAACTCCTACGGATACGCAGTATTTT
>13|many|NA|TRBJ2-5|TRBV20-1
CSARSGSRETQYF
TGCAGTGCTAGGAGCGGTTCCCGAGAGACCCAGTACTTC
>15|few|TRBD1|TRBJ2-3|TRBV5-1
CASSPGQGFTDTQYF
TGCGCCAGCAGCCCGGGACAGGGCTTCACAGATACGCAGTATTTT
>16|NA|TRBD2|TRBJ2-1|TRBV7-9
CASSTLASGSVDEQFF
TGTGCCAGCAGCACCCTGGCTAGCGGGAGTGTCGATGAGCAGTTCTTC